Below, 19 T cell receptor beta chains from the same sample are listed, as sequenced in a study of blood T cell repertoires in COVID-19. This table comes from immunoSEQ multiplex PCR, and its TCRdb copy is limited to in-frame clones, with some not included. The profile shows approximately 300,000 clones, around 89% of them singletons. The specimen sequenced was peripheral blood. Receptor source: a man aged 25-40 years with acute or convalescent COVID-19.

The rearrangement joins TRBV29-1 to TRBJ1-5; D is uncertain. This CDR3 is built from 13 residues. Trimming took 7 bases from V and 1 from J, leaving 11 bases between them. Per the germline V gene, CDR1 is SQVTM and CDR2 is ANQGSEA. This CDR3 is CSGSRGSNQPQHF. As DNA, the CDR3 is TGCAGCGGCAGTCGGGGAAGCAATCAGCCCCAGCATTTT. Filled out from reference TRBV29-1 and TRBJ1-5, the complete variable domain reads SAVISQKPSRDICQRGTSLTIQCQVDSQVTMMFWYRQQPGQSLTLIATANQGSEATYESGFVIDKFPISRPNLTFSTLTVSNMSPEDSSIYLCSGSRGSNQPQHFGDGTRLSIL.

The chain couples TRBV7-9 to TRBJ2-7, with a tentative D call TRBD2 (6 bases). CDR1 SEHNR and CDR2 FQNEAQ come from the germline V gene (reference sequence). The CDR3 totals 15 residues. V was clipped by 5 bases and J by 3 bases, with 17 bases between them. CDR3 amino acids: CASSSTSLNYYEQYF. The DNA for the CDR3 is TGTGCCAGCAGCAGTACTAGCTTGAATTACTACGAGCAGTACTTC.

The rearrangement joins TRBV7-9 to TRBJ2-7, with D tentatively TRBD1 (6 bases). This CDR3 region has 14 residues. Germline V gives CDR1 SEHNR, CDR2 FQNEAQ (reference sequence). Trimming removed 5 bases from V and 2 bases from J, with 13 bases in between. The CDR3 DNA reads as TGTGCCAGCAGCCCCCCGGACAGCGCCTACGAGCAGTACTTC. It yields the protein CASSPPDSAYEQYF.

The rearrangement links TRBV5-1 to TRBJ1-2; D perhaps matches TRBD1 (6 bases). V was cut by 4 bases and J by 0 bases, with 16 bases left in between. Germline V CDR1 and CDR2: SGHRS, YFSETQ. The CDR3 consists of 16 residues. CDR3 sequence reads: CASSPGGADTNYGYTF. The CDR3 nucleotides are TGCGCCAGCAGCCCCGGGGGGGCGGACACTAACTATGGCTACACCTTC.

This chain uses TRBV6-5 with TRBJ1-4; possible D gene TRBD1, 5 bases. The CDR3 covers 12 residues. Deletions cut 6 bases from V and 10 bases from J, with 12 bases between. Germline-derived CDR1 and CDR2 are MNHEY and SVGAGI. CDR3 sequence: CASSSDKRKLFF. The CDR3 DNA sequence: TGTGCCAGCAGCTCGGACAAAAGAAAACTGTTTTTT.

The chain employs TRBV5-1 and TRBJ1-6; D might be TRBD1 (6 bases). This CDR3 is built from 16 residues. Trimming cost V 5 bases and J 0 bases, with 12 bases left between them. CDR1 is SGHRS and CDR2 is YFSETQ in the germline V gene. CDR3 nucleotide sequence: TGCGCCAGCAGGTGGGACACTAGCTCCTATAATTCACCCCTCCACTTT. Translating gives CASRWDTSSYNSPLHF.

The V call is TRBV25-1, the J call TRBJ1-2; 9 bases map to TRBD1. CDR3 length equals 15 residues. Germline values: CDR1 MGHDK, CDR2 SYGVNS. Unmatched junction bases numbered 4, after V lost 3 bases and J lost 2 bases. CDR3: CASSDRGQGNYGYTF. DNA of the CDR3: TGTGCCAGCAGTGACCGTGGACAGGGGAACTATGGCTACACCTTC.

DNA of the CDR3: TGTGCCTGGAGTGTCCTAAGGGGATCTGAAGCTTTCTTT. Translated: CAWSVLRGSEAFF. This chain connects TRBV30 to TRBJ1-1; TRBD1 might be the D (5 bases). Germline CDR1 and CDR2: GTSNPN and SVGIG (reference sequence). The CDR3 has 13 amino acids. The V and J ends lost 0 bases and 6 bases respectively, with 11 bases between them.

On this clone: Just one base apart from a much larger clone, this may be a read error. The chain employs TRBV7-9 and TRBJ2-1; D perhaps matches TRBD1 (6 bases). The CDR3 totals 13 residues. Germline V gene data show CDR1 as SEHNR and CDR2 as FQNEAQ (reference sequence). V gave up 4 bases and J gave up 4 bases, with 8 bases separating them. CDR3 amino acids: CASSSTGYNEQFF. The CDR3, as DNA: TGTGCCAGCAGCTCCACAGGGTACAATGAGCAGTTCTTC.

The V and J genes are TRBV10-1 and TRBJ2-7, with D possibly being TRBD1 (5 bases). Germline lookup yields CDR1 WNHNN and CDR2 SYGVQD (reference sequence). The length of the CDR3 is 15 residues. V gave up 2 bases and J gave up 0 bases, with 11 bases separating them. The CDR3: CASSEASQGSYEQYF. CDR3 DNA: TGCGCCAGCAGTGAGGCTTCGCAGGGCTCCTACGAGCAGTACTTC.

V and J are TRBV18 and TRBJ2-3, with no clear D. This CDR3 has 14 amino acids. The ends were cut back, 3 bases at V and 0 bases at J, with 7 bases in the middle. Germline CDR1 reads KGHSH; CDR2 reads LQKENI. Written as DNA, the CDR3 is TGTGCCAGCTCACCGTCTCGGAGCACAGATACGCAGTATTTT. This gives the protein CASSPSRSTDTQYF.

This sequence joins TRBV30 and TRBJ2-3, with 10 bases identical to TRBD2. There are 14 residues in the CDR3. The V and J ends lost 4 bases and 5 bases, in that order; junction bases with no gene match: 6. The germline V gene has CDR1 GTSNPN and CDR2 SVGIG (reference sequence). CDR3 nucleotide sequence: TGTGCCTGGACCCCGGGACTAGCGCAAGATACGCAGTATTTT. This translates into CAWTPGLAQDTQYF.

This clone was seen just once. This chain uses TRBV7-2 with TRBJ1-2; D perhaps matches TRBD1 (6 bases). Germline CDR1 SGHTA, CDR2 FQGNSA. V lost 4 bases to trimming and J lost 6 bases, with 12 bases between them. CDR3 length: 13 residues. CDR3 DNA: TGTGCCAGCAGCTCGGCAGGGGTAGATGGCTACACCTTC. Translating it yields CASSSAGVDGYTF.

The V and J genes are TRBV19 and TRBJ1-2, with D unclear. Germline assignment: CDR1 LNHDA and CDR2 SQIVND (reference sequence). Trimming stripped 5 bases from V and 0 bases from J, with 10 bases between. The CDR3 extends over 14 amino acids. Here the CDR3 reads CASSPTGTNYGYTF. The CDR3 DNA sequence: TGTGCCAGTAGTCCCACGGGAACTAACTATGGCTACACCTTC.

CDR3 residues: CASSQGPTRGDTQYF. The CDR3 nucleotides are TGCGCCAGCAGCCAAGGGCCTACGCGGGGAGATACGCAGTATTTT. The chain joins TRBV4-1 to TRBJ2-3; perhaps TRBD2 as D (6 bases). Between the trimmed V and J ends, which lost 1 base and 5 bases, there was a span of 13 bases. Germline CDR1 MGHRA, CDR2 YSYEKL. The length of the CDR3 is 15 residues.

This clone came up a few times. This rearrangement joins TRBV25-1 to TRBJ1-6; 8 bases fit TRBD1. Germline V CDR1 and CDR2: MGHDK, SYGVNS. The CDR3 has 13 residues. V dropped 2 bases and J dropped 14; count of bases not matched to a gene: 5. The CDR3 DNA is TGTGCCAGCAGTGAAAGGACAGGGTCATCCCTCCACTTT. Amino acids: CASSERTGSSLHF.

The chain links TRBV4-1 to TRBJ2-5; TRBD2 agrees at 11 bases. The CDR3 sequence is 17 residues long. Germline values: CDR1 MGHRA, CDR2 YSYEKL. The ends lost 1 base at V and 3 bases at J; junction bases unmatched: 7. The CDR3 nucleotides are TGCGCCAGCAGCCAAGGGGGTACTAGCGGGAGTAAAGAGACCCAGTACTTC. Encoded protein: CASSQGGTSGSKETQYF.

The CDR3 here is CASSQDFAGGPRDTQYF. The CDR3 region has the DNA TGTGCCAGCAGCCAAGATTTCGCGGGAGGGCCGCGAGATACGCAGTATTTT. The chain uses TRBV3-1 (or the pseudogene TRBV3-2) and TRBJ2-3, with TRBD2 matching over 9 bases. This CDR3 has 17 residues. CDR1 and CDR2 from the germline V gene are LGHDT and YNNKEL (reference sequence). The V and J ends lost 0 bases and 5 bases, in that order; junction bases with no gene match: 9.

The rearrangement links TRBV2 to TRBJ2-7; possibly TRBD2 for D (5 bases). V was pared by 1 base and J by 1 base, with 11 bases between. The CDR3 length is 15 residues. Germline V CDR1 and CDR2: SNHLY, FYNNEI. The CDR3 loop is CASSEGLRVSYEQYF. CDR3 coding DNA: TGTGCCAGCAGTGAAGGTTTGCGGGTATCCTACGAGCAGTACTTC. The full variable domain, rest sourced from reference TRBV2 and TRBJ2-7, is EPEVTQTPSHQVTQMGQEVILRCVPISNHLYFYWYRQILGQKVEFLVSFYNNEISEKSEIFDDQFSVERPDGSNFTLKIRSTKLEDSAMYFCASSEGLRVSYEQYFGPGTRLTVT.